This T cell receptor (beta chain) came from a study of T-cell reconstitution after alpha-beta-depleted transplantation in children. Overall study results and limits: Reported findings indicate that, about two months after transplant, alpha-beta T cells came from several hundred expanded clones, which were derived from non-depleted graft cells. Newly generated T cells supplied most T-cell counts and diversity one year post-transplant. Several patients had high TCRbeta diversity at day 60; it came from surviving recipient T cells and thymic progenitors.

Germline loops: CDR1 MDHEN, CDR2 SYDVKM. The CDR3 covers 14 residues. Trimming cost V 1 base and J 2 bases, with 9 bases left between them. The authors prepared the TCRbeta library with unique molecular identifiers. One entry per CDR3 protein, called by TCRdb with MiXCR from the PCR reads. The profile shows 450,000 to 550,000 distinct CDR3 sequences, 10% to 12% of them singletons. This clonotype was recorded many times. Antigen: not known. This receptor was obtained from a female patient between 2 and 15 years old who had a stem cell transplant for aplastic anemia, so the T cells may come from the graft donor. The rearrangement uses TRBV28 and TRBJ2-7; D not certain. The sample here was PBMCs, mostly from graft donor cells, taken 180 days after TCRalphabeta/CD19-depleted stem cell transplant. The chain's CDR3 is CASSLSYSPYEQYF. The CDR3 region has the DNA TGTGCCAGCAGTTTATCGTACTCCCCCTACGAGCAGTACTTC.